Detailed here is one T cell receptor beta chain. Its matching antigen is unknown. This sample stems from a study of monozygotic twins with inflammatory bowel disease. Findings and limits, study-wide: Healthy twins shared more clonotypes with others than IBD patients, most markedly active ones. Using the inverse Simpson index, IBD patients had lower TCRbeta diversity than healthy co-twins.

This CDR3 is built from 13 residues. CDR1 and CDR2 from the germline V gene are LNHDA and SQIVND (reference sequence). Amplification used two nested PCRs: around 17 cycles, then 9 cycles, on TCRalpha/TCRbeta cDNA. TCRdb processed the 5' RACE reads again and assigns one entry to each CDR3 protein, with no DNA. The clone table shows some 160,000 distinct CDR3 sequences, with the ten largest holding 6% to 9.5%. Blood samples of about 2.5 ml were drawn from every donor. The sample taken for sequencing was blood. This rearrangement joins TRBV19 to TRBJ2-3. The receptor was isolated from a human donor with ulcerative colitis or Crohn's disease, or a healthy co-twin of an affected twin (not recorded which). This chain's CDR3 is CASSMSSTDTQYF.